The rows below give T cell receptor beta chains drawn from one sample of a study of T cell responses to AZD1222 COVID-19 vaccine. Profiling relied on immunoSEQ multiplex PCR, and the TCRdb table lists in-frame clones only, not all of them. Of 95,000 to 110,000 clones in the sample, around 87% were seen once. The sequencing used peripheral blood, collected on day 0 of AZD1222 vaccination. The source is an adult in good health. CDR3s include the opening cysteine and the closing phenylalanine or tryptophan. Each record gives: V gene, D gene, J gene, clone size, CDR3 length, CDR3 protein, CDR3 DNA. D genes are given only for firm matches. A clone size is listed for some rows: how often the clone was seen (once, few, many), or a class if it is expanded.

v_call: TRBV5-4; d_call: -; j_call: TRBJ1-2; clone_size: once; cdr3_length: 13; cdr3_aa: CASRKIERNGYTF; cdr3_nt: TGTGCCTCGAGGAAAATAGAGAGAAACGGCTACACCTTC
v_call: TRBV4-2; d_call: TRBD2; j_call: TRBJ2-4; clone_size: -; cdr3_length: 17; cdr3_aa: CASSRGLADLAKNIQYF; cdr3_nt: TGTGCCAGTTCCAGGGGACTAGCGGATTTAGCCAAAAACATTCAGTACTTC
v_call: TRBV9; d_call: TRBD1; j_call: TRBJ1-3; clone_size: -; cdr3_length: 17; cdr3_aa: CASSHTTGTFSGNTIYF; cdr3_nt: TGTGCCAGCAGCCACACGACAGGGACCTTCTCTGGAAACACCATATATTTT
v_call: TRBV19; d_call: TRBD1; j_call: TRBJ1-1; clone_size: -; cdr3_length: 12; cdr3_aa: CASIGQGWEAFF; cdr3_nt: TGTGCCAGTATTGGACAGGGGTGGGAAGCTTTCTTT
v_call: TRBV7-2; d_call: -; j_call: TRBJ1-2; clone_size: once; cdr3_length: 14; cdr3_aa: CASSLAGGRDGYTF; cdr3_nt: TGTGCCAGCAGCTTAGCGGGGGGCAGGGATGGCTACACCTTC
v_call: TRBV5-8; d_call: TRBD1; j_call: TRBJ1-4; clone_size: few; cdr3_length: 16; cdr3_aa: CASSLGKGAGNEKLFF; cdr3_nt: TGTGCCAGCAGCTTGGGGAAGGGGGCTGGAAATGAAAAACTGTTTTTT
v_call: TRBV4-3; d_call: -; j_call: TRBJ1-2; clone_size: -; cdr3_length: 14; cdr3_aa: CASSQATRAYGYTF; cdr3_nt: TGCGCCAGCAGCCAAGCGACCAGGGCCTATGGCTACACCTTC
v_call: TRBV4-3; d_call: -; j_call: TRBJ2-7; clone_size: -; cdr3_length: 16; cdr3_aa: CASSRTLGRDPYEQYF; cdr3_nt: TGCGCCAGCAGCCGAACCCTGGGACGGGACCCCTACGAGCAGTACTTC
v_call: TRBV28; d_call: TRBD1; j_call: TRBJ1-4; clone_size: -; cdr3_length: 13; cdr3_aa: CASSDRVAKKLFF; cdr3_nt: TGTGCCAGCAGTGACAGGGTGGCTAAAAAACTGTTTTTT
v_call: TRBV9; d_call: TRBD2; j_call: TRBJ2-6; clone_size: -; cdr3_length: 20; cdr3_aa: CASSVGLAGGPVSGANVLTF; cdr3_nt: TGTGCCAGCAGCGTCGGCTTAGCGGGAGGGCCCGTCTCTGGGGCCAACGTCCTGACTTTC
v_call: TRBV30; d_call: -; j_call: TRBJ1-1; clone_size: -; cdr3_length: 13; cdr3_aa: CAWSDRAYTEAFF; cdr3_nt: TGTGCCTGGAGCGACAGAGCCTACACTGAAGCTTTCTTT
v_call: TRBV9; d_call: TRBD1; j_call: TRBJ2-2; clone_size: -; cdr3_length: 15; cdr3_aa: CASSVVGQDTGELFF; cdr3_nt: TGTGCCAGCAGCGTAGTTGGACAGGACACCGGGGAGCTGTTTTTT
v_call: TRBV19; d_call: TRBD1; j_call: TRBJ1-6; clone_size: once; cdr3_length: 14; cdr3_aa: CASERTGMNSPLHF; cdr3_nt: TGTGCCAGTGAACGGACAGGGATGAATTCACCCCTCCACTTT
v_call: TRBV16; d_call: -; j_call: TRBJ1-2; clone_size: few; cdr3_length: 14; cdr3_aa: CASSQSLSGDGYTF; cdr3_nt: TGTGCCAGCAGCCAATCGTTGTCGGGTGATGGCTACACCTTC
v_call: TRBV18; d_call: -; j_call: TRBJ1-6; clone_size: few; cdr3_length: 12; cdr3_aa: CASSPSGPPLHF; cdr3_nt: TGTGCCAGCTCACCATCGGGGCCCCCGCTCCACTTT
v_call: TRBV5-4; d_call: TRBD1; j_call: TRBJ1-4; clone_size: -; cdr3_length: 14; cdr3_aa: CASSLQGASEKLFF; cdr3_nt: TGTGCCAGCAGCCTGCAGGGGGCAAGTGAAAAACTGTTTTTT
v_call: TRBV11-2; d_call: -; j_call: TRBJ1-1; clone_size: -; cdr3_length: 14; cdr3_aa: CASSQRQVFTEAFF; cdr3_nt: TGTGCCAGCAGCCAACGACAGGTGTTCACTGAAGCTTTCTTT
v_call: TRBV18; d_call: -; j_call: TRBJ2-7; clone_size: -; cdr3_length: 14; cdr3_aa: CASSPAAGRYEQYF; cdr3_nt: TGTGCCAGCTCACCGGCGGCAGGGCGCTACGAGCAGTACTTC
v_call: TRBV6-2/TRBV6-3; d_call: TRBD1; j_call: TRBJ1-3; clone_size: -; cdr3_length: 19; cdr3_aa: CASSYPRGRTGDSGNTIYF; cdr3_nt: TGTGCCAGCAGTTACCCAAGAGGTCGGACAGGGGACTCTGGAAACACCATATATTTT
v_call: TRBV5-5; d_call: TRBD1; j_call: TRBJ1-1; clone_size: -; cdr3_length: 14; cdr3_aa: CASSRQGLNTEAFF; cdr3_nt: TGTGCCAGCAGCCGACAGGGCTTGAACACTGAAGCTTTCTTT
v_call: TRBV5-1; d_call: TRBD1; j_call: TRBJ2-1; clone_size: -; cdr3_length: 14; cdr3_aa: CASSLSGQGGEQFF; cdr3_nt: TGCGCCAGCAGCTTGTCGGGACAGGGTGGTGAGCAGTTCTTC
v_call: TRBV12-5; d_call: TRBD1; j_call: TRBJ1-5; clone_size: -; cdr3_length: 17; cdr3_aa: CASGFIGQEISNQPQHF; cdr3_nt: TGTGCTAGTGGTTTCATAGGACAGGAGATTAGCAATCAGCCCCAGCATTTT
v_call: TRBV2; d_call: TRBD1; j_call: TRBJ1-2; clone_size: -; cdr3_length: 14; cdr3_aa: CASSSQGAAYGYTF; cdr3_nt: TGTGCCAGCAGTTCACAGGGGGCTGCCTATGGCTACACCTTC
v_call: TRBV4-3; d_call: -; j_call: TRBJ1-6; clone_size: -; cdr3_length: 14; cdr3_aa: CASSPRDRNSPLHF; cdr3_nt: TGCGCCAGCAGCCCACGAGACAGGAATTCACCCCTCCACTTT
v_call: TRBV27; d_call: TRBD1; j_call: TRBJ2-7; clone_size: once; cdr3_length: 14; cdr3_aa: CASSSGQGYREQYF; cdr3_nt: TGTGCCAGCAGTTCGGGACAGGGTTATCGCGAGCAGTACTTC
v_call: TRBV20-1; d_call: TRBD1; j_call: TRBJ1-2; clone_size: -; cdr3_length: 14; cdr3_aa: CSASGQVSNYGYTF; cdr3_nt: TGCAGTGCTAGTGGACAGGTTTCTAACTATGGCTACACCTTC
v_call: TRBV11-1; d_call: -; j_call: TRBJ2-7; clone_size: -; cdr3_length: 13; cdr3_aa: CASSTRHRSEQYF; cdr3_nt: TGTGCCAGCAGCACGCGGCACAGGTCCGAGCAGTACTTC
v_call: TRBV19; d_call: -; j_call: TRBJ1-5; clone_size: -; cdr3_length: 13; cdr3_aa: CASSMQDGQPQHF; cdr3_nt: TGTGCCAGTAGTATGCAGGATGGCCAGCCCCAGCATTTT
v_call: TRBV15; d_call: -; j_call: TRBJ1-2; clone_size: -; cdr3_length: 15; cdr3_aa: CATSREERRPGGYTF; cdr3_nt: TGTGCCACCAGCAGAGAGGAAAGGAGGCCAGGGGGCTACACCTTC
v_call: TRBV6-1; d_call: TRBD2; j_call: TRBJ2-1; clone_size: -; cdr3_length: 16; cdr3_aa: CASSEKVAGVYNEQFF; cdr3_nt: TGTGCCAGCAGTGAAAAGGTAGCGGGAGTCTACAATGAGCAGTTCTTC
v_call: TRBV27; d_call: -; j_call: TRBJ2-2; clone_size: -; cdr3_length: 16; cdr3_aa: CASRAYRGGSLGELFF; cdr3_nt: TGTGCCAGCAGGGCTTATAGGGGGGGGAGCCTCGGGGAGCTGTTTTTT
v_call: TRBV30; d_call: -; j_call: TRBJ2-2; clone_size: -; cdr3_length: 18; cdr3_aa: CAWRGSNGWAGGAGELFF; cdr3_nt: TGTGCCTGGAGAGGCTCAAACGGATGGGCAGGTGGGGCCGGGGAGCTGTTTTTT
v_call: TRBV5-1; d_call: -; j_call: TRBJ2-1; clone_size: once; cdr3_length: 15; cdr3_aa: CASRQPEGSYNEQFF; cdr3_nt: TGCGCCAGCAGACAACCCGAGGGCTCCTACAATGAGCAGTTCTTC
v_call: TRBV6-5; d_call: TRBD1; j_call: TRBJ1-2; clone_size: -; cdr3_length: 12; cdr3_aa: CASSFGTGGYTF; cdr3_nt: TGTGCCAGCAGTTTCGGGACAGGGGGCTACACCTTC
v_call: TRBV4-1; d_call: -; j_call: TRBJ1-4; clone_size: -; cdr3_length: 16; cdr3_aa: CASSQGNGGRYEKLFF; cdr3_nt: TGCGCCAGCAGCCAAGGGAACGGGGGCCGGTATGAAAAACTGTTTTTT
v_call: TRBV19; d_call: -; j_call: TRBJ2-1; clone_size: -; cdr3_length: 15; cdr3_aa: CASSMGAWPYNEQFF; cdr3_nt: TGTGCCAGTAGTATGGGCGCGTGGCCCTACAATGAGCAGTTCTTC
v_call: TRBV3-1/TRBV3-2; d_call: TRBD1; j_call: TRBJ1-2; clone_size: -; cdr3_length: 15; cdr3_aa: CASSTTGGLGYGYTF; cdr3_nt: TGTGCCAGCAGCACTACAGGGGGTTTAGGCTATGGCTACACCTTC
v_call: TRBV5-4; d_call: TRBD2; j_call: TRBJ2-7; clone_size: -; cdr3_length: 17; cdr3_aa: CASSRGTSGRRSYEQYF; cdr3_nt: TGTGCCAGCAGCCGAGGGACTAGCGGGAGGCGCTCCTACGAGCAGTACTTC
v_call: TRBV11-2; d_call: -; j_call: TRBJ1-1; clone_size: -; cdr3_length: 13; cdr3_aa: CASSQEPNTEAFF; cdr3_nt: TGTGCCAGCAGCCAGGAACCTAACACTGAAGCTTTCTTT